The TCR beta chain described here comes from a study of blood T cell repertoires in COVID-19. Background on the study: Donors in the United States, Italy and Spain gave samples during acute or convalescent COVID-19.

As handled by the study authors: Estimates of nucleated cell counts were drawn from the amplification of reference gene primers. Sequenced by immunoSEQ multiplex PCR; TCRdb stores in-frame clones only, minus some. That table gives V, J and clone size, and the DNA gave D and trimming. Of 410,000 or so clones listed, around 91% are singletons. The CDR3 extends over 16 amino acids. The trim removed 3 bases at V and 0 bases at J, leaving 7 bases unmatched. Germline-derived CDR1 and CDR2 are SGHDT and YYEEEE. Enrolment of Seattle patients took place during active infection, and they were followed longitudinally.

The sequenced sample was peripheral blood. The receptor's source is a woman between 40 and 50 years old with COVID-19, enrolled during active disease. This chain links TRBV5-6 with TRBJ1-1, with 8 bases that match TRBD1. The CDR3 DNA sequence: TGTGCCAGCAGCTCTTGGGGGACAGGCGTGAACACTGAAGCTTTCTTT. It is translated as CASSSWGTGVNTEAFF.